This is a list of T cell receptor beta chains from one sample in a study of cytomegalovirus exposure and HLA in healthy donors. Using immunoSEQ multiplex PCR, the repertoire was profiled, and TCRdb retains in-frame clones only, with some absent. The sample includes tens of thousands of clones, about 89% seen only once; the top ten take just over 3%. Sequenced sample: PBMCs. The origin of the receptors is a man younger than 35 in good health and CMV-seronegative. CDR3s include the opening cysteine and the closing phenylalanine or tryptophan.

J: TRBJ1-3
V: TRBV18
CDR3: CASSPSYRTENTIYF

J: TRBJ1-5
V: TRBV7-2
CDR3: CASSLWTVNQPQHF

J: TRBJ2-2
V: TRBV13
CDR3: CASSLVAGVLLGTGELFF

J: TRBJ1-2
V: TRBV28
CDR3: CASSFRTDNPVGGYTF

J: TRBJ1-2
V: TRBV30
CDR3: CAWDRSTEGGYTF

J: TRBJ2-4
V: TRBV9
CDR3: CASSVGGSGNIDIQYF

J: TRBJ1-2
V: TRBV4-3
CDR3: CASSHATGTGATNYGYTF

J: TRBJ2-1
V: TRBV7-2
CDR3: CASSLVWLAANEQFF

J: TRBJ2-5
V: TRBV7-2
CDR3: CASSLIGGRETQYF

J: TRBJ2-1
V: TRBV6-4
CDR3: CATSSSGNNEQFF

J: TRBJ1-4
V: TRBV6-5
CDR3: CASSYATAEKLFF

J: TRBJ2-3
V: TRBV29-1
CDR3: CSVRTGDTQYF

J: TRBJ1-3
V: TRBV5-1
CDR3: CASSLSAGFSGNTIYF

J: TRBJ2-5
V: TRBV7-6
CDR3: CASSSEETQYF

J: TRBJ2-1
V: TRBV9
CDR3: CASSASSGSAYNEQFF

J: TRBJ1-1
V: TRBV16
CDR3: CASSQPLLGQLNTEAFF

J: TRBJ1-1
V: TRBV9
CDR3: CASSPRTAVTEAFF

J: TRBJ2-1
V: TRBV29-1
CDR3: CSVEEMGQTNNEQFF

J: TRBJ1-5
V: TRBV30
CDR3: CAWESNRDQPQHF

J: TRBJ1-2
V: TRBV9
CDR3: CASSAVSGFGGSGYTF

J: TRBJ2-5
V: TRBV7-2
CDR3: CASSFGQAEETQYF

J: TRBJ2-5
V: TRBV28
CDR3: CASSLEGRETQYF

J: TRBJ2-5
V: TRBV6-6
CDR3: CASSYSSQQETQYF

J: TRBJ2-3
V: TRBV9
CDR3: CASSTAGDTDTQYF

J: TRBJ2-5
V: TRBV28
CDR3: CASSIGRATQYF

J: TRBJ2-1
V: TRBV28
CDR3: CASSSQGERSYNEQFF

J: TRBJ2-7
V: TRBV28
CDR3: CASSLRAGEQYF

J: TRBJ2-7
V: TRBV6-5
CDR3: CASRSSSDEQYF

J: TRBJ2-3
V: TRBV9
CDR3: CASSETLRGTQYF

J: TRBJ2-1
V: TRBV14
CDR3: CASSPTLASGRYEQFF

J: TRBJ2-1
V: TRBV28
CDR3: CASSLAGLAGGHTYNEQFF

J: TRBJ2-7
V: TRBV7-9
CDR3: CASSLRDRPAYEQYF

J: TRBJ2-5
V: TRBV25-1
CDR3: CASSGWYTETQYF